The following is a T cell receptor (beta chain) sequence with its context. This entry comes from a study of T cell changes during pregnancy in multiple sclerosis. This CDR3 is built from 16 residues. Germline loops: CDR1 SGHRS, CDR2 YFSETQ. V dropped 1 base and J dropped 3 bases, with 15 bases sitting between them. TCRdb keeps only in-frame clones here, not all; method: immunoSEQ multiplex PCR. The table includes some 70,000 clones, more than 80% detected once. The chain has TRBV5-1 and TRBJ2-3; the D gene is possibly TRBD1 (6 bases). The receptor comes from a female donor with multiple sclerosis, enrolled in a pregnancy study. Sequenced material: peripheral blood, taken in the second trimester of pregnancy. The CDR3 reads CASSLRTGYGTDTQYF. Written as DNA, the CDR3 is TGCGCCAGCAGCTTGCGCACAGGGTACGGAACAGATACGCAGTATTTT.